A single sample gave rise to the 13 T cell receptor beta chains below, sequenced in a study of control samples from healthy donors and cancer patients. Sequencing was performed with immunoSEQ multiplex PCR; in TCRdb, only in-frame clones are kept and a portion is missing. The table has roughly 150,000 clones, almost 90% seen once. Sequencing was carried out using blood. The origin of the receptors is a man between 18 and 35 years old in good health.

By share, this clone ranks as medium-sized. The chain carries TRBV5-4 and TRBJ1-1, with D tentatively TRBD1 (6 bases). The CDR3 length is 14 residues. With 5 bases removed from V and 5 bases from J, the gap between germline ends came to 16 bases. Germline V gives CDR1 SGHNT, CDR2 YYREEE (reference sequence). CDR3 protein: CASRPIGGGTEAFF. The CDR3 region has the DNA TGTGCCAGCAGACCTATCGGGGGCGGAACTGAAGCTTTCTTT. The variable domain in full, completed from reference TRBV5-4 and TRBJ1-1, reads ETGVTQSPTHLIKTRGQQVTLRCSSQSGHNTVSWYQQALGQGPQFIFQYYREEENGRGNFPPRFSGLQFPNYSSELNVNALELDDSALYLCASRPIGGGTEAFFGQGTRLTVV.

CDR3 DNA: TGTGCCAGCAGCTTAGGGGGAGGTGAGCAGTTCTTC. Residues: CASSLGGGEQFF. The J gene is TRBJ2-1, the V gene TRBV5-6, with D perhaps assigned TRBD1 or TRBD2 (6 bases each). Trimming stripped 2 bases from V and 9 bases from J, with 9 bases between. This CDR3 comprises 12 residues. Germline V lookup: CDR1 SGHDT, CDR2 YYEEEE.

This chain joins TRBV28 and TRBJ1-4, with 9 positions matching TRBD1. The germline gives CDR1 MDHEN, CDR2 SYDVKM. The trim removed 3 bases at V and 7 bases at J, leaving 9 bases unmatched. The CDR3 contains 16 residues. CDR3 region: CASSFNPTGGGEKLFF. The CDR3 coding sequence is TGTGCCAGCAGTTTTAACCCGACAGGGGGTGGTGAAAAACTGTTTTTT.

In the case of this clone: An end of the junction does not agree with germline; a read error may underlie this. The V call is TRBV2, the J call TRBJ1-1; no clear D gene. Germline lookup yields CDR1 SNHLY and CDR2 FYNNEI. This CDR3 comprises 12 residues. The CDR3: CASSEGGSEAFF. CDR3 DNA: TGTGCCAGCAGTGAAGGGGGATCTGAGGCTTTCTTT.

The chain is built from TRBV28 and TRBJ2-7; 8 nucleotides match TRBD1. J lost 0 bases, V lost 6 bases, and 7 bases had no gene match. Germline-derived CDR1 and CDR2 are MDHEN and SYDVKM. The CDR3 consists of 15 residues. The CDR3 is CASSNRGSSSYEQYF. DNA of the CDR3: TGTGCCAGCAGCAACAGGGGGTCCAGCTCCTACGAGCAGTACTTC.

The table lists this clone with a few counts. The chain employs TRBV7-2 and TRBJ2-7; D remains unclear. Between the trimmed V and J ends, which lost 1 base and 6 bases, there was a span of 4 bases. CDR1 SGHTA and CDR2 FQGNSA come from the germline V gene. The CDR3 spans 11 residues. The CDR3 sequence: CASSLGLEQYF. In DNA form, the CDR3 reads TGTGCCAGCAGCTTAGGGCTCGAGCAGTACTTC.

V and J are TRBV5-1 and TRBJ2-2; D uncertain. CDR1 is SGHRS, CDR2 YFSETQ, per germline. This CDR3 is built from 14 residues. Deletions cut 4 bases from V and 3 bases from J, with 10 bases between. Here the CDR3 DNA reads TGCGCCAGCAGCGCGTTCCAGGACACCGGGGAGCTGTTTTTT. It codes for CASSAFQDTGELFF.

This clone has a handful of counts. The chain couples TRBV7-2 to TRBJ2-1; 9 bases line up with TRBD1. The CDR3 sequence is 15 residues long. V was clipped by 5 bases and J by 2 bases; unmatched bases: 4. Germline CDR1 is SGHTA and CDR2 is FQGNSA. DNA of the CDR3: TGTGCCAGCAGCCCCGGACAGGGGCCCTACAATGAGCAGTTCTTC. Residues: CASSPGQGPYNEQFF.

This rearrangement joins TRBV28 to TRBJ1-5; TRBD1 might be the D (5 bases). Looked up from germline, CDR1 is MDHEN and CDR2 is SYDVKM. This CDR3 comprises 12 residues. V lost 5 bases to trimming and J lost 11 bases, with 13 bases between them. Here the CDR3 reads CASSKTPGAQHF. CDR3 nucleotide sequence: TGTGCCAGCAGTAAAACCCCGGGGGCCCAGCATTTT.

The chain carries TRBV27 and TRBJ2-6, with D uncertain. The ends were cut back, 6 bases at V and 0 bases at J, with 6 bases in the middle. The germline V gene has CDR1 MNHEY and CDR2 SMNVEV (reference sequence). The CDR3 has 14 amino acids. The CDR3 sequence: CASRPSSGANVLTF. The CDR3 DNA reads TGTGCCAGCAGGCCCTCCTCTGGGGCCAACGTCCTGACTTTC.

This clone has just one count. CDR3 nucleotides: TGTGCCAGCCATAACCGGGGGCCAGATACGCAGTATTTT. This codes for CASHNRGPDTQYF. The V and J genes are TRBV2 and TRBJ2-3; D assignment may be TRBD1 or TRBD2 (6 bases each). Deletions cut 8 bases from V and 4 bases from J, with 13 bases between. CDR3 length equals 13 residues. Looked up from germline, CDR1 is SNHLY and CDR2 is FYNNEI.

The chain is built from TRBV27 and TRBJ2-5; 12 bases line up with TRBD2. The CDR3 runs to 17 residues. The germline gives CDR1 MNHEY, CDR2 SMNVEV (reference sequence). V was pared by 6 bases and J by 1 base, with 9 bases of the junction left unmatched. The CDR3 nucleotides read TGTGCCAGCAGCACCGGACTAGCGGGGACCCCCCAAGAGACCCAGTACTTC. Protein sequence: CASSTGLAGTPQETQYF.

V gene TRBV5-4 combines with J gene TRBJ2-5, with 10 bases identical to TRBD2. The CDR3 is 17 amino acids. V gave up 0 bases and J gave up 8 bases; unmatched junction bases: 13. From germline, CDR1 is SGHNT and CDR2 YYREEE (reference sequence). The CDR3 DNA follows: TGTGCCAGCAGCTTGGCCAGCGGGGGGGGATCCAAGAGAACCCAGTACTTC. This codes for CASSLASGGGSKRTQYF.